A selection of T cell receptor beta chains follows, all from one sample in a study of spatial heterogeneity in lung cancer. Via MiXCR, TCRdb re-called the 5' RACE reads, giving one row per CDR3 protein. The repertoire holds some 110,000 distinct CDR3 sequences, with 10% to 15% as singletons. The sample was PBMCs, taken at follow-up. The source of these receptors is a male donor with early-stage non-small cell lung cancer. The CDR3 runs from the conserved cysteine through the conserved F or W. D genes are given only for firm matches. Where a row states a size, it is once, few, many or the class of an expanded clone; other rows omit it.

-	TRBD1	TRBV12-3/TRBV12-4	TRBJ1-5	CASTLGTGGQPQHF	TGTGCCAGCACCTTGGGGACAGGCGGTCAGCCCCAGCATTTT
many	-	TRBV29-1	TRBJ2-2	CSVDNQNTGELFF	TGCAGCGTTGATAACCAAAACACCGGGGAGCTGTTTTTT
many	-	TRBV24-1	TRBJ1-1	CATSDPGFTEAFF	TGTGCCACCAGTGATCCAGGGTTCACTGAAGCTTTCTTT
many	TRBD1	TRBV20-1	TRBJ1-5	CSVHRGLGQPQHF	TGCAGCGTGCACAGGGGGCTTGGTCAGCCCCAGCATTTT
-	TRBD1	TRBV5-4	TRBJ2-7	CASSFAGGIEQYF	TGTGCCAGCAGCTTCGCAGGGGGAATAGAGCAGTACTTC
many	-	TRBV5-1	TRBJ2-3	CASSLGGITDTQYF	TGCGCCAGCAGCTTGGGAGGAATCACAGATACGCAGTATTTT
few	TRBD1	TRBV9	TRBJ1-1	CASSSRPGQGSAFF	TGTGCCAGCAGCTCCCGACCGGGACAGGGATCGGCTTTCTTT
few	-	TRBV20-1	TRBJ1-2	CSATEWDGYGYTF	TGCAGTGCAACCGAGTGGGACGGCTATGGCTACACCTTC
-	TRBD2	TRBV27	TRBJ2-5	CASSSMRGGQETQYF	TGTGCCAGCAGCTCCATGCGGGGGGGACAAGAGACCCAGTACTTC
-	-	TRBV20-1	TRBJ1-1	CSARGLRGTEAFF	TGCAGTGCTCGAGGCTTAAGGGGGACTGAAGCTTTCTTT
-	TRBD1	TRBV6-5	TRBJ1-5	CASRLTGEGGNQPQHF	TGTGCCAGCAGATTAACAGGGGAGGGTGGCAATCAGCCCCAGCATTTT
-	-	TRBV20-1	TRBJ2-3	CSARPQITDTQYF	TGCAGTGCTAGACCACAAATCACAGATACGCAGTATTTT
many	-	TRBV20-1	TRBJ1-6	CSAPQRGSSYNSPLHF	TGCAGTGCTCCCCAGCGGGGGAGCTCCTATAATTCACCCCTCCACTTT